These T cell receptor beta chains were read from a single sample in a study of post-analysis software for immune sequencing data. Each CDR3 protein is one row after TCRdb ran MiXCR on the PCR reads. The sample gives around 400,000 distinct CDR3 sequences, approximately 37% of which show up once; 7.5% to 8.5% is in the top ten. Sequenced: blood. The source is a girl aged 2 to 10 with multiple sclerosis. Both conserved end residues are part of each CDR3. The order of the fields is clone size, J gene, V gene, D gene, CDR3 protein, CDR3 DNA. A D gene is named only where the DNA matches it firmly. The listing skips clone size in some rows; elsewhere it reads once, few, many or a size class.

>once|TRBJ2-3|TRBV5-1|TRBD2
CASSVPGGRSDMQYF
TGCGCCAGCAGCGTGCCGGGGGGGAGGTCAGATATGCAGTATTTT
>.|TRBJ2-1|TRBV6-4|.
CASSVQASDNNEQFF
TGTGCCAGCAGTGTACAGGCTAGCGACAACAATGAGCAGTTCTTC
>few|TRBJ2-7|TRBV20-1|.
CSVPAYYEQYF
TGCAGTGTTCCCGCCTACTACGAGCAGTACTTC
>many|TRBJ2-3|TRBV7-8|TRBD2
CASSLEETSGSVSDTQYF
TGTGCCAGCAGCTTAGAGGAGACTAGCGGGAGTGTCTCAGATACGCAGTATTTT
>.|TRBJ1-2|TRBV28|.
CASTILGRGGYTF
TGTGCCAGCACTATACTGGGCCGTGGGGGCTACACCTTC
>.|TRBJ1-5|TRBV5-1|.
CASSRGGNQPQHF
TGCGCCAGCAGCCGCGGCGGGAATCAGCCCCAGCATTTT
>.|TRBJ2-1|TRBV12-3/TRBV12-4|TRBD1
CASMEGQGGFYNEQFF
TGTGCCAGCATGGAGGGACAGGGGGGTTTTTACAATGAGCAGTTCTTC
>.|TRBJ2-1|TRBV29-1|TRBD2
CSCGTSGPNGQFF
TGCAGCTGCGGGACTAGCGGGCCTAATGGGCAGTTCTTC
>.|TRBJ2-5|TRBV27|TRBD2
CASSLSFGGASETQYF
TGTGCCAGCAGTTTATCTTTCGGGGGGGCCTCGGAGACCCAGTACTTC
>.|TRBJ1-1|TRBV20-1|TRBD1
CSANPGQGNTEAFF
TGCAGTGCTAACCCGGGACAGGGGAACACTGAAGCTTTCTTT
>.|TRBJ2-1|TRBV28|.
CATEGTADGYEQFF
TGTGCCACTGAAGGGACTGCCGATGGTTATGAGCAGTTCTTC
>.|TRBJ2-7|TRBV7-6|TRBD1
CASSSFLGTGPSEQYF
TGTGCCAGCAGCTCCTTTCTTGGGACAGGGCCCTCCGAGCAGTACTTC
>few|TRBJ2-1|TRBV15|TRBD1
CATAIRQGLLSYNEQFF
TGTGCCACAGCGATTCGACAGGGGCTTCTCTCCTACAATGAGCAGTTCTTC
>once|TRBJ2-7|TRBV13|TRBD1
CASSFDRAGREQYF
TGTGCCAGCAGCTTCGACAGGGCAGGAAGAGAGCAGTACTTC
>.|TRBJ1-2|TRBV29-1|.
CSVVGHKGDYGYTF
TGCAGCGTTGTAGGGCACAAGGGGGACTATGGCTACACCTTC
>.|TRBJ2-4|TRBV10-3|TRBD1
CAIRPGQGGLKNIQYF
TGTGCCATCAGGCCGGGACAGGGGGGCCTTAAAAACATTCAGTACTTC
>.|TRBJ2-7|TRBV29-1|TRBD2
CSAASAREGHNEQYF
TGCAGCGCTGCCTCGGCGCGGGAGGGGCACAATGAGCAGTACTTC
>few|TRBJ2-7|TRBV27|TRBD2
CASSSGGLADSEQYF
TGTGCCAGCAGTTCCGGAGGACTAGCGGATAGCGAGCAGTACTTC
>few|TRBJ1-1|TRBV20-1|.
CSASGLRYTEAFF
TGCAGTGCATCGGGGTTACGGTACACTGAAGCTTTCTTT
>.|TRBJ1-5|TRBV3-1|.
CASSAFSNQPQHF
TGTGCCAGCAGCGCTTTCAGCAATCAGCCCCAGCATTTT
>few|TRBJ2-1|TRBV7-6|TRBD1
CASSVPGQGVDEQFF
TGTGCCAGCAGCGTACCGGGACAGGGTGTCGATGAGCAGTTCTTC
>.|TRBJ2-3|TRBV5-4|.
CASSLGGGPTQYF
TGTGCCAGCAGCTTAGGGGGGGGGCCTACGCAGTATTTT
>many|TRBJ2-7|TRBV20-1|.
CSAREGIGLWSYEQYF
TGCAGTGCTAGGGAAGGGATCGGGTTGTGGTCCTACGAGCAGTACTTC
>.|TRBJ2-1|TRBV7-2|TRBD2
CASSLDPSGGDEQFF
TGTGCCAGCAGCTTAGACCCTAGTGGGGGGGATGAGCAGTTCTTC
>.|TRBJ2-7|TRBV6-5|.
CASSYSADHYEQYF
TGTGCCAGCAGTTACTCGGCAGACCACTACGAGCAGTACTTC
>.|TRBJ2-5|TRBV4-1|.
CASSQGPLGETQYF
TGCGCCAGCAGCCAGGGTCCTTTGGGAGAGACCCAGTACTTC
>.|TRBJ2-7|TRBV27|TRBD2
CASNVEGPAGAYEQYF
TGTGCCAGCAACGTTGAGGGACCAGCGGGGGCCTACGAGCAGTACTTC
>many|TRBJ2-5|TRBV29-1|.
CSVGTAQETQYF
TGCAGCGTCGGGACGGCCCAAGAGACCCAGTACTTC
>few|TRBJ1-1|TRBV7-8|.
CASSLGFLNTEAFF
TGTGCCAGCAGCTTGGGGTTCTTGAACACTGAAGCTTTCTTT
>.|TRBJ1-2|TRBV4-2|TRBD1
CASSPGTGGAYGYTF
TGTGCCAGCAGCCCAGGGACAGGAGGCGCCTATGGCTACACCTTC
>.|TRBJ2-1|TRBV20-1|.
CSAREAGRYNEQFF
TGCAGTGCTAGAGAGGCGGGCAGGTACAATGAGCAGTTCTTC
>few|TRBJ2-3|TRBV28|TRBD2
CASSLSGLDQYF
TGTGCCAGCAGTCTTTCGGGACTAGATCAGTATTTT
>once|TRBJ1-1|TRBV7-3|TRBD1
CASSLSGRGRTEAFF
TGTGCCAGCAGCTTAAGTGGCAGGGGGCGGACTGAAGCTTTCTTT
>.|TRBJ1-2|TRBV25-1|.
CASSDTTSNYGYTF
TGTGCCAGCAGTGACACTACAAGTAACTATGGCTACACCTTC
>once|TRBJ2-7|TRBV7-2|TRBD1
CASSLGWRTGGHEQYF
TGTGCCAGCAGCTTAGGTTGGAGAACAGGGGGCCACGAGCAGTACTTC
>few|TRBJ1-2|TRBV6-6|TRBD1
CASSYSSGTGGRYTF
TGTGCCAGCAGTTACTCCAGCGGGACAGGGGGACGCTACACCTTC
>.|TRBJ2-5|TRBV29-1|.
CSVAGRALETQYF
TGCAGCGTAGCCGGCCGGGCGTTGGAGACCCAGTACTTC
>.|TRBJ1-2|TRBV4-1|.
CASSQVAGRGGNYGYTF
TGCGCCAGCAGCCAAGTGGCGGGCCGGGGAGGGAACTATGGCTACACCTTC
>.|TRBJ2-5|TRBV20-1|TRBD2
CSARDPGEIGGQYF
TGCAGTGCTAGAGATCCGGGAGAAATCGGGGGGCAGTACTTC
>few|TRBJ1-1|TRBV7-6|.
CASSLAAATVNTEAFF
TGTGCCAGCAGCTTAGCGGCCGCGACAGTGAACACTGAAGCTTTCTTT
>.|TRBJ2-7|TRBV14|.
CASSQFTPSEQYF
TGTGCCAGCAGCCAATTCACACCAAGCGAGCAGTACTTC
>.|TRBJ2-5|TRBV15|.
CATSGVGGEETQYF
TGTGCCACCAGCGGGGTAGGCGGCGAAGAGACCCAGTACTTC
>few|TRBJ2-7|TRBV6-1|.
CASSEGRVSEQYF
TGTGCCAGCAGTGAAGGAAGGGTGAGCGAGCAGTACTTC
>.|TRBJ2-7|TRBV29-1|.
CSVELQSYEQYF
TGCAGCGTTGAGCTACAGTCCTACGAGCAGTACTTC
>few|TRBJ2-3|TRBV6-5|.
CASRPGQTDTQYF
TGTGCCAGCAGACCCGGACAGACAGATACGCAGTATTTT
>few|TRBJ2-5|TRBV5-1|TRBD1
CASSFGQAKETQYF
TGCGCCAGCAGCTTTGGACAGGCAAAAGAGACCCAGTACTTC
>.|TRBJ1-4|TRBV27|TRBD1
CASSFVGQGEKLFF
TGTGCCAGCAGTTTCGTTGGACAGGGCGAAAAACTGTTTTTT
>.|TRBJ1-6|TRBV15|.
CATSSRLDSPLHF
TGTGCCACCAGCAGTCGGTTGGATTCACCCCTCCACTTT
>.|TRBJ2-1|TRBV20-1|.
CSASPDSPSYNEQFF
TGCAGTGCGAGCCCAGACAGTCCGTCCTACAATGAGCAGTTCTTC
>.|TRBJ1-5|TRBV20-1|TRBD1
CSARETGPGNQPQHF
TGCAGTGCTAGAGAGACAGGGCCCGGCAATCAGCCCCAGCATTTT
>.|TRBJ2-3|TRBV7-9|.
CASTPSAVGAQLDTQYF
TGTGCCAGCACCCCGTCGGCGGTGGGGGCCCAGCTGGATACGCAGTATTTT
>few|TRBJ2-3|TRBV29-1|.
CSGSLEGTQYF
TGCAGCGGATCACTAGAAGGGACGCAGTATTTT
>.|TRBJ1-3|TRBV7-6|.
CASSGGRPYSGNTIYF
TGTGCCAGCAGCGGCGGCCGGCCCTATTCTGGAAACACCATATATTTT
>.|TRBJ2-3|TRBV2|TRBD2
CAKTAGGSADTQYF
TGTGCCAAGACAGCGGGGGGGTCCGCAGATACGCAGTATTTT
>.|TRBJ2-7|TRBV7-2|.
CASSLAQAIAYEQYF
TGTGCCAGCAGCTTAGCCCAGGCTATAGCCTACGAGCAGTACTTC
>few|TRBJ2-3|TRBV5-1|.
CASSLGQGGADTQYF
TGCGCCAGCAGCTTGGGACAGGGCGGGGCAGATACGCAGTATTTT
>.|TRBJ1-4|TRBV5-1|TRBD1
CASSLADRAFSDEKLFF
TGCGCCAGCAGCTTGGCCGACAGGGCTTTTTCGGATGAAAAACTGTTTTTT
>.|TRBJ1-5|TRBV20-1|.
CSALSSGPGKLSNQPQHF
TGCAGTGCTCTGTCCTCGGGCCCAGGGAAGTTGAGCAATCAGCCCCAGCATTTT
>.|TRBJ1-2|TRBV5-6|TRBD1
CASSPWGQGACNYGYTF
TGTGCCAGCAGCCCCTGGGGACAGGGGGCGTGCAACTATGGCTACACCTTC
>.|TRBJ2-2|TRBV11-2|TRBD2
CASSLSVGLAGVNTGELFF
TGTGCCAGCAGCTTAAGCGTAGGTCTAGCGGGGGTTAACACCGGGGAGCTGTTTTTT